The entry below gives a single T cell receptor (beta chain) sequence along with its context. The sample originates from a study of shared T cell receptors in the human thymus. Trimming at V came to 3 bases and at J to 1 base, leaving 10 bases not matched to a gene. This CDR3 contains 20 residues. Looked up from germline, CDR1 is LGHNA and CDR2 is YSLEER. Some clones are missing from TCRdb's copy, which holds only in-frame ones; the method was immunoSEQ multiplex PCR. This sample carries under 700,000 clones, around 78% of them seen once, and the ten largest clones take about 0.013%. The sample was also reused in another study, on human thymus T cells. According to that study: The thymus tissue came from resections taken during corrective heart surgery. An apparent bias in V and J gene usage was seen in thymic and blood repertoires.

Input material: thymocytes. The receptor comes from a boy younger than two with a congenital heart defect. The chain carries TRBV4-3 and TRBJ2-3, with 16 bases lining up with TRBD2. The CDR3 here is CASSQNPGLAGGPGTDTQYF. CDR3 coding DNA: TGCGCCAGCAGCCAGAATCCGGGACTAGCGGGAGGGCCGGGCACAGATACGCAGTATTTT.